A selection of T cell receptor beta chains follows, all from one sample in a study of T-cell memory formation after mild COVID-19. TCRdb redid the calling of the 5' RACE reads with MiXCR, one entry per CDR3 protein. Of 550,000 to 700,000 distinct CDR3 sequences listed, more than 15% are singletons. Material: PBMCs or a T cell subset sorted from them (not recorded which). The origin of the receptors is an adult woman who had mild COVID-19 (a few samples of this study predate the infection). Cell type and time point are not known. CDR3s include the opening cysteine and the closing phenylalanine or tryptophan. A D gene is named only where the DNA matches it firmly. Expanded clones are given a class, and other clones once, few, many or no size at all.

v_gene: TRBV3-1; j_gene: TRBJ2-2; abundance: -; d_gene: -; CDR3aa: CASRDSNTGELFF; CDR3nt: TGTGCCAGCCGGGACTCCAACACCGGGGAGCTGTTTTTT
v_gene: TRBV20-1; j_gene: TRBJ2-5; abundance: -; d_gene: TRBD1; CDR3aa: CSARRQGRETQYF; CDR3nt: TGCAGTGCTAGACGACAGGGGAGGGAGACCCAGTACTTC
v_gene: TRBV7-3; j_gene: TRBJ2-3; abundance: once; d_gene: TRBD2; CDR3aa: CASSPTLAGGRHTQYF; CDR3nt: TGTGCCAGCAGCCCGACTCTAGCGGGGGGGCGGCATACGCAGTATTTT
v_gene: TRBV19; j_gene: TRBJ2-1; abundance: few; d_gene: TRBD1; CDR3aa: CASSMGPATGGNNEQFF; CDR3nt: TGTGCCAGTAGTATGGGGCCGGCGACAGGGGGCAACAATGAGCAGTTCTTC
v_gene: TRBV6-5; j_gene: TRBJ2-3; abundance: -; d_gene: -; CDR3aa: CASSEGLTDTQYF; CDR3nt: TGTGCCAGCAGTGAGGGACTCACAGATACGCAGTATTTT
v_gene: TRBV19; j_gene: TRBJ2-7; abundance: -; d_gene: -; CDR3aa: CASSTPQDKAYEQYF; CDR3nt: TGTGCCAGTAGTACCCCACAGGACAAAGCCTACGAGCAGTACTTC
v_gene: TRBV30; j_gene: TRBJ2-1; abundance: -; d_gene: -; CDR3aa: CAYSYNEQFF; CDR3nt: TGTGCCTACTCCTACAATGAGCAGTTCTTC
v_gene: TRBV19; j_gene: TRBJ1-5; abundance: -; d_gene: -; CDR3aa: CASSNLQGKGIDQPQHF; CDR3nt: TGTGCCAGTAGTAACTTACAGGGTAAGGGGATTGATCAGCCCCAGCATTTT
v_gene: TRBV5-4; j_gene: TRBJ2-5; abundance: -; d_gene: -; CDR3aa: CASCRGLGQETQYF; CDR3nt: TGTGCCAGCTGCCGGGGGTTAGGACAAGAGACCCAGTACTTC
v_gene: TRBV28; j_gene: TRBJ1-1; abundance: -; d_gene: -; CDR3aa: CASGPVSFEAFF; CDR3nt: TGTGCCAGCGGACCGGTGTCTTTTGAAGCTTTCTTT
v_gene: TRBV7-9; j_gene: TRBJ2-4; abundance: few; d_gene: -; CDR3aa: CASSIDRNIQYF; CDR3nt: TGTGCCAGCAGCATCGACAGGAACATTCAGTACTTC
v_gene: TRBV5-5; j_gene: TRBJ1-1; abundance: few; d_gene: -; CDR3aa: CASSPDSDTEAFF; CDR3nt: TGTGCCAGCAGCCCCGACAGTGACACTGAAGCTTTCTTT
v_gene: TRBV29-1; j_gene: TRBJ1-1; abundance: few; d_gene: -; CDR3aa: CSVAGATEAFF; CDR3nt: TGCAGCGTAGCGGGGGCCACTGAAGCTTTCTTT
v_gene: TRBV6-6; j_gene: TRBJ2-2; abundance: -; d_gene: -; CDR3aa: CASSPFGADTGELFF; CDR3nt: TGTGCCAGCAGCCCTTTTGGGGCGGACACCGGGGAGCTGTTTTTT
v_gene: TRBV7-2; j_gene: TRBJ2-5; abundance: -; d_gene: TRBD2; CDR3aa: CASSLGLAGVSQETQYF; CDR3nt: TGTGCCAGCAGCCTGGGACTAGCGGGGGTGTCACAAGAGACCCAGTACTTC
v_gene: TRBV20-1; j_gene: TRBJ1-2; abundance: -; d_gene: -; CDR3aa: CRAWGAPYGYTF; CDR3nt: TGCAGGGCGTGGGGGGCTCCCTATGGCTACACCTTC
v_gene: TRBV10-3; j_gene: TRBJ2-5; abundance: -; d_gene: TRBD2; CDR3aa: CAISDPTSGRETQYF; CDR3nt: TGTGCCATCAGTGACCCCACTAGCGGGAGAGAGACCCAGTACTTC
v_gene: TRBV18; j_gene: TRBJ2-3; abundance: few; d_gene: -; CDR3aa: CASSPDSPHTQYF; CDR3nt: TGTGCCAGCTCACCAGACTCTCCCCATACGCAGTATTTT
v_gene: TRBV6-5; j_gene: TRBJ1-4; abundance: few; d_gene: -; CDR3aa: CASSYGTGMRKLFF; CDR3nt: TGTGCCAGCAGTTACGGGACGGGGATGCGAAAACTGTTTTTT
v_gene: TRBV11-2; j_gene: TRBJ2-3; abundance: few; d_gene: -; CDR3aa: CASSLVVGYTDTQYF; CDR3nt: TGTGCCAGCAGCTTAGTAGTCGGGTACACAGATACGCAGTATTTT
v_gene: TRBV20-1; j_gene: TRBJ2-5; abundance: many; d_gene: TRBD2; CDR3aa: CSARRPSGSLETQYF; CDR3nt: TGCAGTGCTAGACGCCCTAGCGGGAGTCTGGAGACCCAGTACTTC
v_gene: TRBV7-9; j_gene: TRBJ2-5; abundance: -; d_gene: TRBD1; CDR3aa: CASSGRQGQETQYF; CDR3nt: TGTGCCAGCAGCGGCCGACAGGGTCAAGAGACCCAGTACTTC
v_gene: TRBV7-2; j_gene: TRBJ1-5; abundance: few; d_gene: -; CDR3aa: CASSLRQGPFQPQHF; CDR3nt: TGTGCCAGCAGCTTACGGCAGGGTCCATTTCAGCCCCAGCATTTT
v_gene: TRBV18; j_gene: TRBJ2-1; abundance: few; d_gene: -; CDR3aa: CASSPPLAEQFF; CDR3nt: TGTGCCAGCTCACCACCCCTAGCGGAGCAGTTCTTC